This T cell receptor beta chain was recorded in a study of cytomegalovirus exposure and HLA in healthy donors. V dropped 5 bases and J dropped 4 bases, with 15 bases sitting between them. CDR3 size: 15 residues. Per the germline V gene, CDR1 is MNHEY and CDR2 is SMNVEV (reference sequence). Study-level results: The authors listed about 170 TCR beta chains as cytomegalovirus-associated. Exclusion as indistinguishable affected some V segments, including TRBV6-2 and TRBV6-3. The classifier reportedly diagnosed cytomegalovirus status with high specificity and sensitivity.

The donors comprised healthy bone marrow donors. Concerning this clone itself: Its antigen is undetermined.

Vbeta (60) and Jbeta (13) primers were used in the PCR. Assay: immunoSEQ multiplex PCR; the TCRdb copy retains only in-frame clones and omits some. The sample is made up of 200,000 to 250,000 clones, and the top ten hold approximately 1% of it. The chain recombines TRBV27 with TRBJ2-1; D possibly corresponds to TRBD1 (6 bases). The specimen sequenced was PBMCs. This receptor was taken from a woman in her 30s in good health and CMV-seropositive. CDR3 DNA sequence: TGTGCCAGCAGTGCAGGGGTCCCCCTTTACAATGAGCAGTTCTTC. Its translation is CASSAGVPLYNEQFF.